This entry concerns a single TCR beta chain. The record originates from a study of blood T cell repertoires in COVID-19. CDR1 and CDR2 from the germline V gene are GTSNPN and SVGIG (reference sequence). Trimming cost V 1 base and J 7 bases, with 10 bases left between them. The CDR3 loop spans 13 amino acids. Individuals drawn from 24 US areas were roughly 18 to 89 years old. Sequencing was performed with immunoSEQ multiplex PCR; in TCRdb, only in-frame clones are kept and a portion is missing. This sample yields some 300,000 clones, of which roughly 90% are seen a single time; around 9% belongs to the top ten.

This clonotype was sampled from a woman in her thirties who had recovered from COVID-19. The genes are TRBV30 and TRBJ2-2; D unresolved. Sequencing used PBMCs or T cells enriched from blood (not recorded which). CDR3 in amino acids: CAWSATLVGELFF. As DNA, the CDR3 is TGTGCCTGGAGTGCAACTCTAGTCGGGGAGCTGTTTTTT.